A single sample gave rise to the 28 T cell receptor beta chains below, sequenced in a study of shared clonotypes between healthy human individuals. Data came from immunoSEQ multiplex PCR; TCRdb stores just in-frame clones and leaves some out. This table has 2,500,000 or so clones, about 92% appearing once. Source material: naive CD4+ T cells sorted from blood. Subset reported: CD45RA+ positively selected. All receptors come from a man younger than 35 in good health.

The gene calls are TRBV7-9 and TRBJ1-3; D gene ambiguous. This CDR3 region has 14 residues. Germline CDR1 and CDR2: SEHNR and FQNEAQ (reference sequence). V lost 2 bases, J lost 0 bases, and 5 bases lay in between. The DNA of the CDR3 is TGTGCCAGCAGCTTATATGTCTCTGGAAACACCATATATTTT. Its protein is CASSLYVSGNTIYF.

This clone was counted between two and nine times. The V call is TRBV7-9, the J call TRBJ1-2; possible D gene TRBD1, 6 bases. Trimming shortened V by 4 bases and J by 2 bases, and 14 bases separated the two germline ends. This CDR3 region has 15 residues. CDR1 SEHNR and CDR2 FQNEAQ come from the germline V gene (reference sequence). Here the CDR3 DNA reads TGTGCCAGCAGCTATACAGGGCTGGGGAACTATGGCTACACCTTC. Translating it yields CASSYTGLGNYGYTF. The full variable domain, rest sourced from reference TRBV7-9 and TRBJ1-2, is DTGVSQNPRHKITKRGQNVTFRCDPISEHNRLYWYRQTLGQGPEFLTYFQNEAQLEKSRLLSDRFSAERPKGSFSTLEIQRTEQGDSAMYLCASSYTGLGNYGYTFGSGTRLTVV.

This clone occurred once. The V and J genes are TRBV2 and TRBJ2-6, with TRBD1 matching 8 bases. The CDR3 has 16 amino acids. V trimming: 7 bases; J trimming: 3 bases; junction bases outside the gene matches: 8. CDR1 is SNHLY, CDR2 FYNNEI, per germline. CDR3 in amino acids: CASTRQGAVGANVLTF. The CDR3 DNA sequence: TGTGCCAGCACAAGGCAGGGGGCGGTTGGGGCCAACGTCCTGACTTTC.

This sequence joins TRBV27 and TRBJ1-6; D is unclear. This CDR3 is 19 amino acids long. Trimming stripped 1 base from V and 5 bases from J, with 21 bases between. The germline V gene has CDR1 MNHEY and CDR2 SMNVEV (reference sequence). CDR3 bases: TGTGCCAGCAGTTTATGGCGGCCAACAGCGATTGAAGATAATTCACCCCTCCACTTT. The encoded protein is CASSLWRPTAIEDNSPLHF.

This chain joins TRBV18 and TRBJ1-3, with a weak D call TRBD1 (5 bases). CDR1 and CDR2 (germline): KGHSH, LQKENI. The CDR3 extends over 16 amino acids. V was pared by 3 bases and J by 0 bases, with 12 bases between. CDR3 in DNA: TGTGCCAGCTCACCGGCCTGGGGGACCTCTGGAAACACCATATATTTT. Encoded protein: CASSPAWGTSGNTIYF.

The chain joins TRBV7-9 to TRBJ1-5; D remains ambiguous. From germline, CDR1 is SEHNR and CDR2 FQNEAQ (reference sequence). V lost 1 base and J 8 bases, leaving 6 bases between the germline ends. This CDR3 has 12 residues. For the CDR3, the DNA is TGTGCCAGCAGCTTAGGGGTAGAGCCCCAGCATTTT. Its protein product is CASSLGVEPQHF.

This chain's CDR3 is CASTRQGNYGYTF. As DNA, the CDR3 is TGTGCCAGCACCCGGCAGGGTAACTATGGCTACACCTTC. The V and J genes are TRBV28 and TRBJ1-2, with D perhaps matching TRBD1 (5 bases). Germline V gene lookup returns CDR1 MDHEN and CDR2 SYDVKM. Deletions cut 7 bases from V and 1 base from J, with 10 bases between. The CDR3 extends over 13 amino acids.

This chain joins TRBV5-6 and TRBJ2-3; D possibly corresponds to TRBD1 (5 bases). Germline loops: CDR1 SGHDT, CDR2 YYEEEE. Deletions cut 0 bases from V and 1 base from J, with 9 bases between. The CDR3 consists of 15 residues. The CDR3 DNA reads as TGTGCCAGCAGCTTGGACAGGAGTCGCACAGATACGCAGTATTTT. It encodes CASSLDRSRTDTQYF.

This sequence joins TRBV5-1 and TRBJ1-6; 9 bases are shared with TRBD1. Germline lookup yields CDR1 SGHRS and CDR2 YFSETQ. V was pared by 0 bases and J by 6 bases, with 4 bases of the junction left unmatched. The CDR3 contains 16 residues. In DNA form, the CDR3 reads TGCGCCAGCAGCTTGGACAGGGGGCTGATTAATTCACCCCTCCACTTT. It encodes CASSLDRGLINSPLHF.

The chain carries TRBV27 and TRBJ2-3; 11 bases map to TRBD2. Looked up from germline, CDR1 is MNHEY and CDR2 is SMNVEV (reference sequence). The CDR3 has 16 residues. V was clipped by 6 bases and J by 10 bases; unmatched bases: 15. The CDR3 is CASRDRTSGLVAPQYF. In DNA, the CDR3 is TGTGCCAGCAGAGATCGGACTAGCGGGCTCGTGGCTCCGCAGTATTTT.

This rearrangement joins TRBV6-6 to TRBJ2-7; 14 bases agree with TRBD2. The CDR3 length is 16 residues. From germline, CDR1 is MNHNY and CDR2 SVGAGI (reference sequence). V was pared by 5 bases and J by 7 bases, with 10 bases of the junction left unmatched. DNA of the CDR3: TGTGCCAGCAGTAAAGGGACTAGCGGGAGATTAGAGGAGCAGTACTTC. This codes for CASSKGTSGRLEEQYF.

As for this clone: Other DNA sequences from this sample encode an identical CDR3 as well. The chain joins TRBV5-1 to TRBJ2-3; TRBD2 matches at 8 bases. The V and J ends lost 2 bases and 0 bases, in that order; junction bases with no gene match: 5. Per germline, CDR1 SGHRS and CDR2 YFSETQ. CDR3 length equals 16 residues. CDR3 sequence reads: CASSFRAGGSTDTQYF. CDR3 sequence (DNA): TGCGCCAGCAGCTTCAGGGCGGGAGGCAGCACAGATACGCAGTATTTT.

The table lists this clone with a count of one. V gene TRBV6-1 combines with J gene TRBJ1-6, with D hard to call. Trimming removed 0 bases at V and 9 bases at J, with 12 bases between. Per germline, CDR1 MNHNS and CDR2 SASEGT. This CDR3 comprises 15 residues. The CDR3, as DNA: TGTGCCAGCAGTGAAGCGCTGGGGAATAGTTCACCCCTCCACTTT. This translates into CASSEALGNSSPLHF.

The chain is built from TRBV5-1 and TRBJ1-4; TRBD1 matches at 8 bases. V lost 3 bases to trimming and J lost 8 bases; unmatched junction nucleotides: 15. There are 17 residues in the CDR3. From germline, CDR1 is SGHRS and CDR2 YFSETQ. The CDR3 DNA sequence: TGCGCCAGCAGCTGGTCAGGGGGCGCGACCTTGGGGGAAAAACTGTTTTTT. It specifies CASSWSGGATLGEKLFF. The whole variable domain, remainder taken from reference TRBV5-1 and TRBJ1-4, is KAGVTQTPRYLIKTRGQQVTLSCSPISGHRSVSWYQQTPGQGLQFLFEYFSETQRNKGNFPGRFSGRQFSNSRSEMNVSTLELGDSALYLCASSWSGGATLGEKLFFGSGTQLSVL.

The chain recombines TRBV6-5 with TRBJ1-3, with D possibly TRBD1 on 6 matching bases. V lost 2 bases to trimming and J lost 7 bases, with 15 bases between them. The CDR3 covers 15 residues. Germline V lookup: CDR1 MNHEY, CDR2 SVGAGI. The CDR3 is CASSYEGTGRNTIYF. For the CDR3, the DNA is TGTGCCAGCAGTTACGAGGGAACAGGGCGGAACACCATATATTTT.

The chain combines TRBV4-3 with TRBJ1-4; TRBD1 is a possible D gene (6 bases). This CDR3 spans 15 amino acids. The germline CDR1 and CDR2 sequences are LGHNA and YSLEER. Trimming left V 4 bases short and J 1 base short, with 10 bases between. The CDR3 sequence is CASSPGRGTNEKLFF. CDR3 DNA sequence: TGCGCCAGCAGCCCAGGCAGGGGAACTAATGAAAAACTGTTTTTT.

V and J are TRBV28 and TRBJ1-2, with TRBD1 matching 10 bases. The CDR3 totals 15 residues. Germline trimming cut 2 bases from V and 2 bases from J; bases unmatched to any gene: 2. Germline V gene lookup returns CDR1 MDHEN and CDR2 SYDVKM. DNA of the CDR3: TGTGCCAGCAGTTTAGGGGGACAGGGGAACTATGGCTACACCTTC. Encoded protein: CASSLGGQGNYGYTF.

The chain employs TRBV27 and TRBJ1-1; tentatively, D is TRBD1 (5 bases). CDR1 and CDR2 (germline): MNHEY, SMNVEV (reference sequence). V was pared by 4 bases and J by 0 bases, with 18 bases between. The CDR3 consists of 17 residues. The DNA for the CDR3 is TGTGCCAGCAGTTCGACAGTGGGGTGGGAAATGAACACTGAAGCTTTCTTT. Its translation is CASSSTVGWEMNTEAFF.

This clone was picked up one time. The rearrangement links TRBV12-1 to TRBJ2-7; the listed D gene, TRBD2, was not tested against the DNA. TRBV12-1 constitutes a pseudogene. CDR3 size: 18 residues. The CDR3 region has the DNA TGTGCCAGCAGCTTCCGACCCCCGGGAGAGAAGATACCCTACGAGCAGTACTTC. It translates to CASSFRPPGEKIPYEQYF.

The chain uses TRBV4-3 and TRBJ2-3, with D maybe TRBD1 (6 bases). Between the trimmed V and J ends, which lost 3 bases and 0 bases, there was a span of 16 bases. Germline V CDR1 and CDR2: LGHNA, YSLEER. This CDR3 region has 17 residues. CDR3 amino acids: CASSQEPTGPSTDTQYF. The CDR3 DNA reads TGCGCCAGCAGCCAGGAACCAACAGGGCCGAGCACAGATACGCAGTATTTT.

J is TRBJ1-2 and V is TRBV2; 11 bases line up with TRBD1. V shed 5 bases and J 4 bases; nucleotides not matched to a gene: 6. This CDR3 spans 15 amino acids. Germline V gene lookup returns CDR1 SNHLY and CDR2 FYNNEI. CDR3 sequence: CASSFGQGAGYGYTF. DNA of the CDR3: TGTGCCAGCAGTTTCGGACAGGGGGCGGGCTATGGCTACACCTTC. The full variable domain, with the rest looked up from reference TRBV2 and TRBJ1-2, is EPEVTQTPSHQVTQMGQEVILRCVPISNHLYFYWYRQILGQKVEFLVSFYNNEISEKSEIFDDQFSVERPDGSNFTLKIRSTKLEDSAMYFCASSFGQGAGYGYTFGSGTRLTVV.

The V and J genes are TRBV6-4 and TRBJ1-5; no reliable D call. CDR3 length: 15 residues. Germline V gene lookup returns CDR1 MRHNA and CDR2 SNTAGT. V shed 2 bases and J shed 0 bases, with 8 bases lying between them. CDR3 sequence (DNA): TGTGCCAGCAGTGACAACAGCATTAGCAATCAGCCCCAGCATTTT. Amino acid sequence: CASSDNSISNQPQHF.

V gene TRBV18 combines with J gene TRBJ1-6; tentatively, D is TRBD1 (6 bases). Germline V gene data show CDR1 as KGHSH and CDR2 as LQKENI. The length of the CDR3 is 19 residues. With 0 bases removed from V and 0 bases from J, the gap between germline ends came to 15 bases. Here the CDR3 reads CASSPPTAQGSSYNSPLHF. CDR3 DNA sequence: TGTGCCAGCTCACCACCGACCGCACAGGGTAGCTCCTATAATTCACCCCTCCACTTT.

V is TRBV28 and J is TRBJ1-6; 8 positions agree with TRBD1. Looked up from germline, CDR1 is MDHEN and CDR2 is SYDVKM. J lost 7 bases, V lost 1 base, and 6 bases had no gene match. The CDR3 is 16 residues long. The CDR3 here is CASSLYPGQGNSPLHF. The CDR3 DNA reads as TGTGCCAGCAGTTTATACCCCGGACAGGGCAATTCACCCCTCCACTTT.

The V gene is TRBV15, the J gene TRBJ1-2; tentative D call: TRBD1 (5 bases). Germline V gene sequence: CDR1 LNHNV, CDR2 YYDKDF (reference sequence). Trimming removed 0 bases at V and 4 bases at J, with 12 bases between. The length of the CDR3 is 15 residues. In DNA, the CDR3 is TGTGCCACCAGCAGAGATGACGGGGCTATCTATGGCTACACCTTC. Its translation: CATSRDDGAIYGYTF.

The chain is built from TRBV2 and TRBJ2-5; TRBD2 is a possible D gene (5 bases). The germline CDR1 and CDR2 sequences are SNHLY and FYNNEI. This CDR3 region has 15 residues. V gave up 0 bases and J gave up 5 bases, with 13 bases separating them. CDR3 sequence (DNA): TGTGCCAGCAGTGAAGCGCTTCGAGGGAAGGAGACCCAGTACTTC. Its protein is CASSEALRGKETQYF.

The chain employs TRBV7-2 and TRBJ1-2, with 9 bases matching TRBD1. The CDR3 is 14 amino acids. V gave up 5 bases and J gave up 7 bases; unmatched junction bases: 8. In germline, CDR1 is SGHTA, CDR2 FQGNSA. The CDR3 DNA is TGTGCCAGCAGCCAGTTCACAGGGGGCTCTGGCTACACCTTC. This gives the protein CASSQFTGGSGYTF.

This sequence joins TRBV4-3 and TRBJ2-2, with D unresolved. Trimming took 1 base from V and 12 from J, leaving 18 bases between them. CDR3 size: 15 residues. Looked up from germline, CDR1 is LGHNA and CDR2 is YSLEER. CDR3 amino acids: CASSQADRDELQLFF. Written as DNA, the CDR3 is TGCGCCAGCAGCCAAGCCGACCGTGATGAATTACAGCTGTTTTTT.